Each of the 25 T cell receptor beta chains below was sequenced from the same sample in a study of cytomegalovirus exposure and HLA in healthy donors. Researchers ran the PCR with 60 Vbeta and 13 Jbeta primers. Sequencing used immunoSEQ multiplex PCR; TCRdb keeps in-frame clones, though not all of them. The repertoire holds some 200,000 clones, about 80% seen once, with 0.65% to 0.75% in the top ten. The source material was PBMCs. Every receptor here comes from a boy aged 5-17 years in good health and CMV-seronegative.

The chain is built from TRBV6-1 and TRBJ1-1, with D maybe TRBD1 (5 bases). V lost 8 bases and J lost 2, with 12 bases in between. The CDR3 totals 13 residues. Looked up from germline, CDR1 is MNHNS and CDR2 is SASEGT. The CDR3 sequence is CASARGINTEAFF. The CDR3 nucleotides are TGTGCCAGCGCCCGGGGGATTAACACTGAAGCTTTCTTT.

CDR3 nucleotides: TGTGCCAGCAGTGACAGGGGATACACAGATACGCAGTATTTT. Amino acid sequence: CASSDRGYTDTQYF. The chain joins TRBV2 to TRBJ2-3; D perhaps matches TRBD1 (6 bases). V lost 3 bases to trimming and J lost 2 bases, with 9 bases between them. The CDR3 has 14 amino acids. Germline CDR1 reads SNHLY; CDR2 reads FYNNEI.

Remarks on this clone: This same CDR3 is encoded by further DNA sequences in the sample. The chain uses TRBV4-3 and TRBJ2-7, with 10 nucleotides matching TRBD1. CDR1 and CDR2 (germline): LGHNA, YSLEER. CDR3 length equals 15 residues. J was trimmed by 1 base and V by 1 base; bases with no gene match: 1. The CDR3 sequence: CASSQGTGGSYEQYF. The CDR3 nucleotides are TGCGCCAGCAGCCAAGGGACAGGGGGGTCCTACGAGCAGTACTTC.

The CDR3 DNA is TGTGCCAGCAGCAGTCCTTCTAGCGGGAGGGCCAGCGGGGAGCTGTTTTTT. Its translation is CASSSPSSGRASGELFF. This chain uses TRBV7-9 with TRBJ2-2; the match to TRBD2 covers 12 bases. The junction had 11 bases not matched to a gene; V was cut back by 5 bases and J by 7 bases. The germline CDR1 and CDR2 sequences are SEHNR and FQNEAQ (reference sequence). The CDR3 covers 17 residues.

The chain has TRBV6-5 and TRBJ1-2; TRBD1 aligns across 7 bases. In germline, CDR1 is MNHEY, CDR2 SVGAGI. The CDR3 is 16 amino acids. The trim removed 1 base at V and 4 bases at J, leaving 9 bases unmatched. Here the CDR3 reads CASSYLQGSITYGYTF. In nucleotides, the CDR3 is TGTGCCAGCAGTTACTTACAGGGGTCGATAACCTATGGCTACACCTTC.

The chain couples TRBV19 to TRBJ1-4; 8 bases agree with TRBD1. Germline V gene lookup returns CDR1 LNHDA and CDR2 SQIVND (reference sequence). The V and J ends lost 5 bases and 3 bases, in that order; junction bases with no gene match: 2. The CDR3 sequence is 14 residues long. The CDR3 bases are TGTGCCAGTAGTGTGACAGGGGCTAATGAAAAACTGTTTTTT. It yields the protein CASSVTGANEKLFF.

The sample holds a few counts of this clone. The chain employs TRBV5-1 and TRBJ2-1; 11 bases agree with TRBD2. The V and J ends lost 4 bases and 8 bases, in that order; junction bases with no gene match: 5. The CDR3 spans 14 residues. CDR1 is SGHRS and CDR2 is YFSETQ in the germline V gene. The CDR3 reads CASSASGRIDEQFF. The CDR3, as DNA: TGCGCCAGCAGCGCTAGCGGGAGGATCGATGAGCAGTTCTTC. The variable domain in full, with the rest retrieved from reference TRBV5-1 and TRBJ2-1, is KAGVTQTPRYLIKTRGQQVTLSCSPISGHRSVSWYQQTPGQGLQFLFEYFSETQRNKGNFPGRFSGRQFSNSRSEMNVSTLELGDSALYLCASSASGRIDEQFFGPGTRLTVL.

This CDR3 reads CASSLGLAGGNEQFF. In DNA form, the CDR3 reads TGTGCCAGCAGTTTAGGACTAGCGGGAGGCAATGAGCAGTTCTTC. The chain uses TRBV27 and TRBJ2-1; 14 nucleotides align to TRBD2. The germline V gene has CDR1 MNHEY and CDR2 SMNVEV (reference sequence). The CDR3 consists of 15 residues. With 2 bases clipped from V and 6 bases from J, the junction kept 0 bases outside the gene matches.

This rearrangement joins TRBV10-3 to TRBJ2-7; 14 bases align to TRBD2. V trimming: 2 bases; J trimming: 5 bases; junction bases outside the gene matches: 8. The CDR3 runs 17 residues. CDR1 and CDR2 (germline): ENHRY, SYGVKD. CDR3 loop: CAISEPGLAGGRNEQYF. CDR3 nucleotides: TGTGCCATCAGTGAGCCCGGACTAGCGGGAGGACGGAACGAGCAGTACTTC.

This chain links TRBV30 with TRBJ1-6, with D perhaps TRBD1 (6 bases). This CDR3 has 13 residues. The V and J ends lost 3 bases and 7 bases respectively, with 10 bases between them. Germline CDR1 is GTSNPN and CDR2 is SVGIG (reference sequence). CDR3 amino acids: CAWRQGYNSPLHF. CDR3 in DNA: TGTGCCTGGAGACAGGGTTACAATTCACCCCTCCACTTT.

This chain uses TRBV30 with TRBJ2-3; perhaps TRBD2 as D (5 bases). Germline-derived CDR1 and CDR2 are GTSNPN and SVGIG (reference sequence). The CDR3 sequence is 15 residues long. V was clipped by 2 bases and J by 2 bases, with 14 bases between them. CDR3 amino acids: CAWSIAAENTDTQYF. The CDR3 nucleotides are TGTGCCTGGAGTATCGCAGCGGAGAACACAGATACGCAGTATTTT.

The chain is built from TRBV9 and TRBJ1-2; TRBD1 aligns across 10 bases. The junction had 9 bases not matched to a gene; V was cut back by 3 bases and J by 7 bases. CDR1 is SGDLS, CDR2 YYNGEE, per germline. This CDR3 spans 15 amino acids. In DNA, the CDR3 is TGTGCCAGCAGCGGGGGGACAGGGGAGAGGGCTGGCTACACCTTC. Translation: CASSGGTGERAGYTF.

The chain recombines TRBV18 with TRBJ1-1, with D uncertain. There are 15 residues in the CDR3. Germline V gives CDR1 KGHSH, CDR2 LQKENI. With 2 bases removed from V and 3 bases from J, the gap between germline ends came to 13 bases. The CDR3 DNA sequence: TGTGCCAGCTCACCAAGGCGATCGGGTGACACTGAAGCTTTCTTT. Protein product: CASSPRRSGDTEAFF. The full variable domain, completed using reference TRBV18 and TRBJ1-1, is NAGVMQNPRHLVRRRGQEARLRCSPMKGHSHVYWYRQLPEEGLKFMVYLQKENIIDESGMPKERFSAEFPKEGPSILRIQQVVRGDSAAYFCASSPRRSGDTEAFFGQGTRLTVV.

The rearrangement joins TRBV5-6 to TRBJ2-1, with a weak D call TRBD2 (6 bases). V lost 1 base and J 2 bases, leaving 10 bases between the germline ends. The CDR3 totals 15 residues. Germline assignment: CDR1 SGHDT and CDR2 YYEEEE. The CDR3 coding sequence is TGTGCCAGCAGCTTGTGGGGGGATGCCTACAATGAGCAGTTCTTC. This gives the protein CASSLWGDAYNEQFF.

The DNA of the CDR3 is TGTGCCTGGAATAAAAGGGGTCAGCCCCAGCATTTT. Protein sequence: CAWNKRGQPQHF. This sequence joins TRBV30 and TRBJ1-5; D is perhaps TRBD1 (5 bases). Germline CDR1 reads GTSNPN; CDR2 reads SVGIG (reference sequence). V gave up 4 bases and J gave up 6 bases, with 10 bases separating them. The CDR3 is made up of 12 amino acids.

This clone turned up a few times. The rearrangement uses TRBV18 and TRBJ2-7, with TRBD1 identical over 11 bases. Per germline, CDR1 KGHSH and CDR2 LQKENI. This CDR3 comprises 15 residues. The junction had 6 bases not matched to a gene; V was cut back by 5 bases and J by 3 bases. CDR3 sequence: CASSKLGTGGYEQYF. The DNA of the CDR3 is TGTGCCAGCTCAAAATTAGGGACAGGGGGCTACGAGCAGTACTTC.

The chain links TRBV11-3 to TRBJ2-2; 8 positions match TRBD1. The ends lost 0 bases at V and 1 base at J; junction bases unmatched: 7. Germline values: CDR1 SGHNT, CDR2 YENEEA. There are 18 residues in the CDR3. The CDR3 DNA reads as TGTGCCAGCAGCTTAGACCCCCCCGGGACAGGGAACACCGGGGAGCTGTTTTTT. Its translation: CASSLDPPGTGNTGELFF. The whole variable domain, filled in from reference TRBV11-3 and TRBJ2-2, reads EAGVVQSPRYKIIEKKQPVAFWCNPISGHNTLYWYLQNLGQGPELLIRYENEEAVDDSQLPKDRFSAERLKGVDSTLKIQPAELGDSAVYLCASSLDPPGTGNTGELFFGEGSRLTVL.

This chain joins TRBV5-1 and TRBJ2-1, with 10 bases lining up with TRBD2. CDR3 length: 16 amino acids. V dropped 0 bases and J dropped 3; count of bases not matched to a gene: 3. Germline assignment: CDR1 SGHRS and CDR2 YFSETQ. The CDR3 DNA reads as TGCGCCAGCAGCTTGGGAACTAGCGGGATCTACAATGAGCAGTTCTTC. Protein product: CASSLGTSGIYNEQFF. The variable domain in full, completed from reference TRBV5-1 and TRBJ2-1, reads KAGVTQTPRYLIKTRGQQVTLSCSPISGHRSVSWYQQTPGQGLQFLFEYFSETQRNKGNFPGRFSGRQFSNSRSEMNVSTLELGDSALYLCASSLGTSGIYNEQFFGPGTRLTVL.

This chain connects TRBV19 to TRBJ2-7; D ambiguous. V lost 5 bases and J 0 bases, leaving 11 bases between the germline ends. The CDR3 length is 14 residues. The germline gives CDR1 LNHDA, CDR2 SQIVND (reference sequence). DNA for the CDR3: TGTGCCAGTAGTTCCCGAGTAGACTCCTACGAGCAGTACTTC. It specifies CASSSRVDSYEQYF.

This chain joins TRBV4-3 and TRBJ2-7, with TRBD1 identical over 9 bases. This CDR3 is 16 amino acids long. Germline V gene sequence: CDR1 LGHNA, CDR2 YSLEER. Losses at the gene ends were 4 bases for V and 2 bases for J; bases not matched to a gene: 9. As DNA, the CDR3 is TGCGCCAGCAGCCTAGGACGGGGACAGGGACCCTACGAGCAGTACTTC. It codes for CASSLGRGQGPYEQYF.

The rearrangement joins TRBV19 to TRBJ2-3; TRBD2 matches 9 bases. V trimming: 5 bases; J trimming: 2 bases; junction bases outside the gene matches: 5. Germline lookup yields CDR1 LNHDA and CDR2 SQIVND (reference sequence). This CDR3 is 15 amino acids long. DNA of the CDR3: TGTGCCAGTAGTGTGGTAGCGGGGGCCACAGATACGCAGTATTTT. It is translated as CASSVVAGATDTQYF.

The chain employs TRBV6-6 and TRBJ2-7, with D unclear. Germline loops: CDR1 MNHNY, CDR2 SVGAGI (reference sequence). The CDR3 consists of 14 residues. V lost 0 bases to trimming and J lost 1 base, with 7 bases between them. The chain's CDR3 is CASSYSASSYEQYF. DNA for the CDR3: TGTGCCAGCAGTTACTCGGCCAGTTCCTACGAGCAGTACTTC.

The V gene is TRBV18, the J gene TRBJ1-1; D gene uncertain. Germline values: CDR1 KGHSH, CDR2 LQKENI. V lost 4 bases, J lost 4 bases, and 19 bases lay in between. CDR3 length: 16 residues. The CDR3 loop is CASSLPNRGESTEAFF. For the CDR3, the DNA is TGTGCCAGCTCACTCCCCAATCGGGGAGAGAGCACTGAAGCTTTCTTT.

V and J are TRBV19 and TRBJ1-2, with unresolved D. V gave up 2 bases and J gave up 0 bases, with 10 bases separating them. There are 15 residues in the CDR3. The V gene's germline CDR1 is LNHDA and CDR2 SQIVND (reference sequence). This CDR3 reads CASSISTAPNYGYTF. CDR3 coding DNA: TGTGCCAGTAGTATAAGCACAGCACCTAACTATGGCTACACCTTC.

V and J are TRBV9 and TRBJ2-3; a weak D match, TRBD2 (6 bases). Trimming left V 2 bases short and J 4 bases short, with 8 bases between. Germline values: CDR1 SGDLS, CDR2 YYNGEE. The CDR3 contains 13 residues. Here the CDR3 DNA reads TGTGCCAGCAGCGTGGGGGGATCAGATACGCAGTATTTT. This encodes CASSVGGSDTQYF.